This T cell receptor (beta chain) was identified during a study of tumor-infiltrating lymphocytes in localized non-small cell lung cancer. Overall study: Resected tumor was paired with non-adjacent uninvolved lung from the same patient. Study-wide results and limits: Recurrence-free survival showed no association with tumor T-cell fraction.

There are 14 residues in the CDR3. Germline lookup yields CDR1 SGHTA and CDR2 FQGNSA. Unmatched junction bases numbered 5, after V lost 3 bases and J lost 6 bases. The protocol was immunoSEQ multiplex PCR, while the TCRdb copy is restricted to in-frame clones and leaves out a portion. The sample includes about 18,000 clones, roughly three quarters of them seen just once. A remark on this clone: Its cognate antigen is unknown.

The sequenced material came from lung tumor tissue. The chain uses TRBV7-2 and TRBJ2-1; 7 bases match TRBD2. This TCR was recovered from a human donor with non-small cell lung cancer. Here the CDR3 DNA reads TGTGCCAGCAGCTTCGCTCGGACTAGCAATGAGCAGTTCTTC. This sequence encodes CASSFARTSNEQFF. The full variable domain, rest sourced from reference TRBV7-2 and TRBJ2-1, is GAGVSQSPSNKVTEKGKDVELRCDPISGHTALYWYRQSLGQGLEFLIYFQGNSAPDKSGLPSDRFSAERTGGSVSTLTIQRTQQEDSAVYLCASSFARTSNEQFFGPGTRLTVL.